Listed below are T cell receptor beta chains from one sample, sequenced in a study of memory CD4+ T cells and cytomegalovirus serostatus. The table came from immunoSEQ multiplex PCR; TCRdb's copy has only in-frame clones and leaves some out. The sample contains some 52,000 clones, around 80% of which appear only once. Sample: memory CD4+ T cells from blood. These receptors were obtained from an adult in good health and CMV-seronegative. The CDR3 runs from the conserved cysteine through the conserved F or W. The D gene is left open where the match is weak. Size is stated for part of the rows, as once, few or many counts, or as a class when the clone is expanded.

V	J	D	size	DNA	CDR3
TRBV29-1	TRBJ2-6	.	.	TGCAGCGTTGAAGAGGGTAAGGAGGCCAACGTCCTGACTTTC	CSVEEGKEANVLTF
TRBV19	TRBJ1-6	TRBD1	few	TGTGCCAGTAGGATGGACAGGGGAGGTTCACCCCTCCACTTT	CASRMDRGGSPLHF
TRBV7-2	TRBJ1-3	.	once	TGTGCCAGCAGCTTAGTACCCGACGGGGGGAGGACTGGAAACACCATATATTTT	CASSLVPDGGRTGNTIYF
TRBV6-1	TRBJ1-2	.	few	TGTGCCAGCAAAGCCTATGGCTACACCTTC	CASKAYGYTF
TRBV6-1	TRBJ1-5	TRBD1	.	TGTGCCAGCAGTGTCCACAGGGGTCGGAACAATCAGCCCCAGCATTTT	CASSVHRGRNNQPQHF
TRBV25-1	TRBJ1-3	.	.	TGTGCCAGCAGTGAATCCGTCCGAAACTCTGGAAACACCATATATTTT	CASSESVRNSGNTIYF
TRBV7-7	TRBJ2-7	.	.	TGTGCCAGCAGCTTAGCGCCAGGGGTCGACGAGCAGTACTTC	CASSLAPGVDEQYF
TRBV6-1	TRBJ2-7	TRBD1	.	TGTGCCAGCAGTGAAGCAGGACAGGGTATAGGACTCCGCGAGCAGTACTTC	CASSEAGQGIGLREQYF
TRBV7-2	TRBJ1-3	TRBD1	.	TGTGCCAGCAGCTTATCCTCACAGGGGAACTCTGGAAACACCATATATTTT	CASSLSSQGNSGNTIYF
TRBV18	TRBJ2-7	TRBD1	.	TGTGCCAGCTCACCTGGGACAGCCACACCCTACGAGCAGTACTTC	CASSPGTATPYEQYF
TRBV19	TRBJ1-1	.	.	TGTGCCAGTAGTATAGGACAGGCCACTGAAGCTTTCTTT	CASSIGQATEAFF
TRBV2	TRBJ2-5	TRBD1	.	TGTGCCAGCAGTGAGGTGACAGGGGGCGGAGAGACCCAGTACTTC	CASSEVTGGGETQYF
TRBV5-1	TRBJ1-1	.	.	TGCGCCAGCAGGACGATCCCTTATGGGGTACCTGAAGCTTTCTTT	CASRTIPYGVPEAFF
TRBV7-8	TRBJ1-1	.	few	TGTGCCAGCAGCCCAGGGATGAACACTGAAGCTTTCTTT	CASSPGMNTEAFF
TRBV6-6	TRBJ2-2	TRBD2	.	TGTGCCAGCGGCCGGACTAGAGGGGAGCTGTTTTTT	CASGRTRGELFF
TRBV18	TRBJ1-1	.	medium-sized	TGTGCCAGCTCACCAGCACCGGGGGCTGAAGCTTTCTTT	CASSPAPGAEAFF
TRBV7-9	TRBJ2-3	.	.	TGTGCCAGCAGCCGACTTAGCGGACAAGAGACAGATACGCAGTATTTT	CASSRLSGQETDTQYF
TRBV5-1	TRBJ1-1	.	.	TGCGCCAGCAGTTCTAGGGACGGTTCTACTGAAGCTTTCTTT	CASSSRDGSTEAFF
TRBV4-1	TRBJ1-3	.	.	TGCGCCAGCAGCCAAGCGCCGTGGGACTCTGGAAACACCATATATTTT	CASSQAPWDSGNTIYF
TRBV19	TRBJ1-5	.	.	TGTGCCAGTCCCGGGTGGGGGGTTCAGCCCCAGCATTTT	CASPGWGVQPQHF
TRBV5-8	TRBJ2-1	TRBD2	.	TGTGCCAGCAGGCGCAGGGAGGGCAATGAGCAGTTCTTC	CASRRREGNEQFF
TRBV10-3	TRBJ1-2	TRBD1	few	TGTGCCATCAGTGAGTCGGACAGGGACCATGGCTACACCTTC	CAISESDRDHGYTF
TRBV5-4	TRBJ2-3	.	.	TGTGCCAGCAGCTTGAGTAGGGCCACAGATACGCAGTATTTT	CASSLSRATDTQYF
TRBV6-5	TRBJ2-1	TRBD1	once	TGTGCCAGCAGTTTCTCCGGGACAGGGATTAAGGGGCAGTTCTTC	CASSFSGTGIKGQFF
TRBV7-6	TRBJ2-3	.	.	TGTGCCAGCAGCTCCCTCCGAACAAGCGCAGATACGCAGTATTTT	CASSSLRTSADTQYF
TRBV7-6	TRBJ1-1	TRBD1	.	TGTGCCAGCACTTCCGCGACAGGGAAGAACACTGAAGCTTTCTTT	CASTSATGKNTEAFF
TRBV6-6	TRBJ2-1	.	.	TGTGCCAGCAGTTACTCGAGCCGGGACAATGAGCAGTTCTTC	CASSYSSRDNEQFF
TRBV6-5	TRBJ2-7	.	.	TGTGCCAGCAGTTCCGGGACTGGGCCCTACGAGCAGTACTTC	CASSSGTGPYEQYF
TRBV4-1	TRBJ2-7	.	.	TGCGCCAGCAGCCCCACCTCGATTTACGAGCAGTACTTC	CASSPTSIYEQYF
TRBV5-1	TRBJ2-2	TRBD2	.	TGCGCCAGCAGCATGCCACCCTCTAGCGGGGGAACCGGGGAGCTGTTTTTT	CASSMPPSSGGTGELFF
TRBV2	TRBJ1-2	.	.	TGTGCCAGCAGTGAAACAGCGGGCAGCTACTATGGCTACACCTTC	CASSETAGSYYGYTF
TRBV29-1	TRBJ1-2	.	.	TGCAGCGTTGAACCCGTAGGGGCCGGCTATGGCTACACCTTC	CSVEPVGAGYGYTF
TRBV29-1	TRBJ1-3	TRBD1	.	TGCAGCGTTGCAAAGCCGACAGGGGCTGGAAACACCATATATTTT	CSVAKPTGAGNTIYF
TRBV11-3	TRBJ2-2	.	few	TGTGCCAGCAGCTTCAGTTCGCTTGGACCCGGGGAGCTGTTTTTT	CASSFSSLGPGELFF
TRBV2	TRBJ2-5	.	.	TGTGCCAGCAGTCCACCAGACAGCGGCGAGACCCAGTACTTC	CASSPPDSGETQYF
TRBV5-1	TRBJ2-5	.	.	TGCGCCAGCAGCTTGGGGGGAGCCTCCGAGACCCAGTACTTC	CASSLGGASETQYF
TRBV19	TRBJ1-4	.	.	TGTGCCAGTAGTATAGAAGGGGGTAAACTGTTTTTT	CASSIEGGKLFF
TRBV19	TRBJ2-3	.	.	TGTGCCAGTAGTATGGGAGAAGCGGCAGATACGCAGTATTTT	CASSMGEAADTQYF
TRBV2	TRBJ2-1	.	.	TGTGCCAGCAGTGACACAGGGTCCTACAATGAGCAGTTCTTC	CASSDTGSYNEQFF
TRBV6-6	TRBJ2-3	.	few	TGTGCCAGCAGTCCCCTCAGGGGTGGAGATACGCAGTATTTT	CASSPLRGGDTQYF
TRBV19	TRBJ2-5	.	few	TGTGCCAGTAGTCGGGGGGCAGTAAAAGAGACCCAGTACTTC	CASSRGAVKETQYF
TRBV5-4	TRBJ1-1	.	.	TGTGCCAGCAGCGAATTCCGGGGACTAGGGAAGATAATTGTGAACACTGAAGCTTTCTTT	CASSEFRGLGKIIVNTEAFF
TRBV6-5	TRBJ1-2	TRBD1	.	TGTGCCAGCAGGAAGACAGGGGAGGAGGGCTACACCTTC	CASRKTGEEGYTF
TRBV5-6	TRBJ2-4	.	once	TGTGCCAGCAGCGAGGACAGACAAAACATTCAGTACTTC	CASSEDRQNIQYF
TRBV5-1	TRBJ2-1	TRBD2	.	TGCGCCAGCAGCCGGACTAGCGGCAACAATGAGCAGTTCTTC	CASSRTSGNNEQFF